The T cell receptor (beta chain) under discussion was sequenced for a study of blood T cells in healthy people across ages. The overall study: Every two T cells gave about one barcoded beta molecule via template switching.

This CDR3 is 14 amino acids long. Per the germline V gene, CDR1 is SGHVS and CDR2 is FQNEAQ. V was trimmed by 1 base and J by 6 bases, leaving 9 bases between them. The donors, all healthy, were Caucasians living in Russia, aged about 6 to 90. Isolated per sample were at least 6 million PBMCs. It was with a sample-barcoded 5' primer and a J-beta primer mix that a second PCR of roughly 7 to 12 cycles was run. All samples gave at least 2.5 million CDR3-containing paired-end reads. A single record per CDR3 protein comes from TCRdb applying MiXCR to the 5' RACE reads. The sample lists hundreds of thousands of distinct CDR3 sequences; 32% were seen once.

V gene TRBV7-8 combines with J gene TRBJ2-2; D call uncertain. The origin of this receptor is a woman older than 75 in good health. Sequencing was carried out using blood. DNA of the CDR3: TGTGCCAGCAGCTTAGTTCGAGGCCCCGGGGAGCTGTTTTTT. Encoded protein: CASSLVRGPGELFF.